This T cell receptor beta chain was profiled in a study of T cell responses to AZD1222 COVID-19 vaccine. General observations from the study: After two AZD1222 doses, spike-specific TCR breadth and depth rose versus day 0. In all cases, repertoires were sampled only after the peak T cell response. Unmutated regions of variants are reportedly targeted by nearly half of spike-specific TCRs. Spike regions recognized by vaccine-associated CD4 TCRs spanned the protein, led by 160-218 and 743-854.

On this clone itself: Antigen specificity is unknown.

Sequenced by immunoSEQ multiplex PCR; TCRdb stores in-frame clones only, minus some. This sample has about 92,000 clones; approximately 90% occur once, and the top ten carry around a fifth. The CDR3 loop spans 16 amino acids. The junction had 11 bases not matched to a gene; V was cut back by 4 bases and J by 2 bases. Looked up from germline, CDR1 is LNHDA and CDR2 is SQIVND (reference sequence). The chain recombines TRBV19 with TRBJ2-7; 7 nucleotides match TRBD1. The sequence derives from an adult in good health. The source material was peripheral blood, sampled on day 0 of AZD1222 vaccination. As DNA, the CDR3 is TGTGCCAGTAGTACCCTCGGGACAGTGGGTACCTACGAGCAGTACTTC. This encodes CASSTLGTVGTYEQYF. The full variable domain, with the rest looked up from reference TRBV19 and TRBJ2-7, is DGGITQSPKYLFRKEGQNVTLSCEQNLNHDAMYWYRQDPGQGLRLIYYSQIVNDFQKGDIAEGYSVSREKKESFPLTVTSAQKNPTAFYLCASSTLGTVGTYEQYFGPGTRLTVT.